These 27 T cell receptor beta chains were sequenced from one sample in a study of CD8 T cells in Susac syndrome. An amount of RNA that ranged from roughly 0.5 to 1 ug was reverse transcribed with random hexamers. TCRdb processed the immunoSEQ multiplex PCR reads anew with MiXCR; each CDR3 protein has one entry. The data show about 200,000 distinct CDR3 sequences, roughly 94% seen once. Material: CD4+ T cells from PBMCs. The receptor source for this set is a human donor in good health.

The rearrangement uses TRBV27 and TRBJ1-2, with D possibly matching TRBD1 (5 bases). CDR1 is MNHEY and CDR2 is SMNVEV in the germline V gene (reference sequence). Trimming took off 2 bases at V and 8 bases at J, with 15 bases between the two ends. This CDR3 spans 14 amino acids. For the CDR3, the DNA is TGTGCCAGCAGTTTAACAGGAACCACGGGCGGCTACACCTTC. It codes for CASSLTGTTGGYTF.

The CDR3 spells CASSRTGRLETQYF. The CDR3, as DNA: TGTGCCAGCAGCCGGACAGGGAGGCTAGAGACCCAGTACTTC. The chain combines TRBV11-2 with TRBJ2-5; 8 nucleotides agree with TRBD1. Looked up from germline, CDR1 is SGHAT and CDR2 is FQNNGV. The CDR3 extends over 14 amino acids. V was clipped by 5 bases and J by 4 bases; unmatched bases: 6.

This clonotype was seen only once. V usage is TRBV20-1 and J usage is TRBJ2-7, with TRBD2 identical over 7 bases. V was pared by 7 bases and J by 3 bases, with 6 bases of the junction left unmatched. The CDR3 spans 12 residues. Germline V gene data show CDR1 as DFQATT and CDR2 as SNEGSKA (reference sequence). In DNA form, the CDR3 reads TGCAGTGTGGGTAAGCGGGGCTACGAGCAGTACGTC. Amino acid sequence: CSVGKRGYEQYV.

This sequence joins TRBV29-1 and TRBJ1-1; D uncertain. The CDR3 sequence is 13 residues long. V lost 6 bases to trimming and J lost 1 base, with 12 bases between them. Germline CDR1 reads SQVTM; CDR2 reads ANQGSEA. CDR3 nucleotides: TGCAGCGTACACCTCTACAGGAACACTGAAGCTTTCTTT. This translates into CSVHLYRNTEAFF.

This chain joins TRBV20-1 and TRBJ2-3, with 7 nucleotides matching TRBD2. The CDR3 totals 14 residues. V lost 0 bases to trimming and J lost 6 bases; unmatched junction nucleotides: 6. Germline V lookup: CDR1 DFQATT, CDR2 SNEGSKA (reference sequence). The CDR3 region is CSARDLTSSDTQYF. CDR3 DNA: TGCAGTGCTAGAGATTTGACTAGCAGCGATACGCAGTATTTT.

This clonotype is a singleton in its sample. V is TRBV24-1 and J is TRBJ2-2, with 13 bases identical to TRBD2. Looked up from germline, CDR1 is KGHDR and CDR2 is SFDVKD. The J segment lost 5 bases and the V segment lost 6 bases, leaving 8 bases of the junction unmatched. The CDR3 contains 17 residues. The CDR3 nucleotides are TGTGCCACCAGTTCAAGGACTAGCGGGAGCGTAACCGGGGAGCTGTTTTTT. This gives the protein CATSSRTSGSVTGELFF.

V is TRBV11-2 and J is TRBJ2-1, with TRBD2 matching 13 bases. This CDR3 has 19 residues. Germline lookup yields CDR1 SGHAT and CDR2 FQNNGV. J was trimmed by 6 bases and V by 3 bases; bases with no gene match: 14. The CDR3 spells CASSFRLTSGRAQGNEQFF. CDR3 coding DNA: TGTGCCAGCAGCTTCCGCCTAACTAGCGGGAGGGCTCAGGGCAATGAGCAGTTCTTC.

V gene TRBV3-1 combines with J gene TRBJ2-1; unclear D gene. Germline-derived CDR1 and CDR2 are LGHDT and YNNKEL (reference sequence). V lost 0 bases to trimming and J lost 16 bases, with 22 bases between them. The CDR3 consists of 15 residues. CDR3 in amino acids: CASSQDHTFSSGPFF. The CDR3 region has the DNA TGTGCCAGCAGCCAAGACCACACATTTTCCAGTGGGCCTTTCTTC.

This clonotype was counted a single time. The chain carries TRBV7-9 and TRBJ1-1, with TRBD1 matching 10 bases. Germline CDR1 and CDR2: SEHNR and FQNEAQ (reference sequence). The CDR3 length is 13 residues. Trimming cost V 3 bases and J 6 bases; bases outside gene matches: 1. The CDR3 loop is CASSFGTGAEAFF. The CDR3 bases are TGTGCCAGCAGCTTCGGGACAGGGGCTGAAGCTTTCTTT.

The chain carries TRBV4-3 and TRBJ2-2; TRBD1 is a possible D gene (6 bases). Germline V CDR1 and CDR2: LGHNA, YSLEER. The CDR3 totals 16 residues. Trimming cost V 0 bases and J 8 bases, with 16 bases left between them. DNA of the CDR3: TGCGCCAGCAGCCAAGATGGGTGGGGGCTAAAAGGGGAGCTGTTTTTT. Translated: CASSQDGWGLKGELFF.

In DNA, the CDR3 is TGCGCCAGCAGCCAAGCAGTCCAGGGCAGTCAGCCCCAGCATTTT. It yields the protein CASSQAVQGSQPQHF. The chain combines TRBV4-3 with TRBJ1-5, with D possibly TRBD1 on 5 matching bases. V was clipped by 1 base and J by 6 bases, with 13 bases between them. CDR3 size: 15 residues. Germline CDR1 reads LGHNA; CDR2 reads YSLEER.

This clonotype was recorded only once. This rearrangement joins TRBV24-1 to TRBJ1-2, with D maybe TRBD1 (6 bases). The CDR3 is 13 residues long. Between the trimmed V and J ends, which lost 7 bases and 8 bases, there was a span of 16 bases. Germline CDR1 and CDR2: KGHDR and SFDVKD. The CDR3 sequence: CATRDDRKGGYTF. CDR3 in DNA: TGTGCCACCAGGGACGACAGGAAGGGCGGCTACACCTTC.

This sequence joins TRBV9 and TRBJ1-2; D remains unclear. V was cut by 3 bases and J by 2 bases, with 11 bases left in between. The CDR3 sequence is 14 residues long. Germline V gives CDR1 SGDLS, CDR2 YYNGEE. CDR3 protein: CASSETGLNYGYTF. The DNA for the CDR3 is TGTGCCAGCAGCGAGACGGGATTGAACTATGGCTACACCTTC. The full variable domain, with the rest looked up from reference TRBV9 and TRBJ1-2, is DSGVTQTPKHLITATGQRVTLRCSPRSGDLSVYWYQQSLDQGLQFLIQYYNGEERAKGNILERFSAQQFPDLHSELNLSSLELGDSALYFCASSETGLNYGYTFGSGTRLTVV.

The chain is built from TRBV28 and TRBJ2-1; 12 bases align to TRBD1. The CDR3 contains 18 residues. Germline assignment: CDR1 MDHEN and CDR2 SYDVKM. Unmatched junction bases numbered 20, after V lost 8 bases and J lost 9 bases. The DNA for the CDR3 is TGTGCCAGCGACGCCACTCCCGGGACAGGGGGCGTTTCTGGTGAGCAGTTCTTC. Its protein is CASDATPGTGGVSGEQFF.

The chain employs TRBV18 and TRBJ1-1; no firm D call. The CDR3 has 15 amino acids. Germline values: CDR1 KGHSH, CDR2 LQKENI. The germline V and J ends were trimmed by 4 bases and 7 bases, with 19 bases remaining between them. This CDR3 reads CASSLRPGWSGEAFF. The DNA for the CDR3 is TGTGCCAGCTCACTGAGACCGGGCTGGTCGGGTGAAGCTTTCTTT.

The gene calls are TRBV5-1 and TRBJ1-4; D possibly corresponds to TRBD1 (5 bases). Germline V gene sequence: CDR1 SGHRS, CDR2 YFSETQ. V was pared by 7 bases and J by 5 bases, with 18 bases between. The CDR3 extends over 15 amino acids. CDR3 amino acids: CASGDPGTVNEKLFF. CDR3 in DNA: TGCGCCAGCGGCGATCCCGGGACTGTAAATGAAAAACTGTTTTTT.

This chain uses TRBV3-1 with TRBJ2-2; D is possibly TRBD1 (6 bases). V lost 6 bases and J lost 3, with 8 bases in between. Germline V gene sequence: CDR1 LGHDT, CDR2 YNNKEL (reference sequence). This CDR3 comprises 13 residues. This chain's CDR3 is CASRRQDTGELFF. In nucleotides, the CDR3 is TGTGCCAGCAGACGACAGGACACCGGGGAGCTGTTTTTT.

This chain connects TRBV29-1 to TRBJ2-1, with TRBD1 identical over 10 bases. Germline CDR1 reads SQVTM; CDR2 reads ANQGSEA. The CDR3 runs to 12 residues. With V trimmed by 7 bases and J by 7 bases, 4 bases remained unmatched. The CDR3 sequence is CSGWTGGNEQFF. The CDR3 nucleotides read TGCAGCGGGTGGACAGGGGGGAATGAGCAGTTCTTC.

V gene TRBV2 combines with J gene TRBJ1-1; no clear D gene. Germline CDR1 SNHLY, CDR2 FYNNEI. Deletions cut 9 bases from V and 7 bases from J, with 27 bases between. This CDR3 has 16 residues. This CDR3 is CARQNSPPGFPFEAFF. CDR3 DNA: TGTGCCAGACAGAATTCCCCGCCGGGGTTTCCCTTTGAAGCTTTCTTT.

This sequence joins TRBV7-2 and TRBJ2-1; TRBD2 matches 7 bases. The germline gives CDR1 SGHTA, CDR2 FQGNSA. V was pared by 2 bases and J by 4 bases, with 5 bases of the junction left unmatched. The CDR3 covers 15 residues. Here the CDR3 reads CASSLSGLTYNEQFF. In DNA form, the CDR3 reads TGTGCCAGCAGCTTATCGGGACTAACGTACAATGAGCAGTTCTTC.

The chain employs TRBV15 and TRBJ2-7; 7 bases fit TRBD1. The germline CDR1 and CDR2 sequences are LNHNV and YYDKDF (reference sequence). This CDR3 is built from 19 residues. V shed 0 bases and J 2 bases; nucleotides not matched to a gene: 16. CDR3 loop: CATSRDPNHPDRPPYEQYV. The CDR3 DNA is TGTGCCACCAGCAGAGACCCGAATCACCCGGACAGGCCCCCCTACGAGCAGTACGTC.

The chain couples TRBV6-5 to TRBJ2-5; TRBD1 is a possible D gene (7 bases). CDR1 MNHEY and CDR2 SVGAGI come from the germline V gene. V was clipped by 8 bases and J by 7 bases, with 17 bases between them. The length of the CDR3 is 13 residues. DNA for the CDR3: TGTGCCAGCTGGGCGGGACCAGGGGGGACCCAGTACTTC. As protein: CASWAGPGGTQYF.

The V and J genes are TRBV14 and TRBJ1-1; D gene unclear. Looked up from germline, CDR1 is SGHDN and CDR2 is FVKESK. The CDR3 runs to 13 residues. Deletions cut 3 bases from V and 3 bases from J, with 8 bases between. The chain's CDR3 is CASSHGYDTEAFF. The CDR3, as DNA: TGTGCCAGCAGCCACGGATACGACACTGAAGCTTTCTTT.

V usage is TRBV27 and J usage is TRBJ2-5, with D tentatively TRBD1 or TRBD2 (5 bases each). This CDR3 is built from 15 residues. V dropped 4 bases and J dropped 3 bases, with 15 bases sitting between them. Germline V gene data show CDR1 as MNHEY and CDR2 as SMNVEV (reference sequence). In DNA form, the CDR3 reads TGTGCCAGCAGTTCCCTAGGGGTCGGGGAAGAGACCCAGTACTTC. Its translation is CASSSLGVGEETQYF.

The chain is built from TRBV11-2 and TRBJ2-7, with D perhaps given as TRBD1 or TRBD2 (6 bases each). Germline CDR1 reads SGHAT; CDR2 reads FQNNGV. This CDR3 is built from 14 residues. Deletions cut 1 base from V and 5 bases from J, with 12 bases between. CDR3 amino acids: CASSLGPGGHEQYV. CDR3 bases: TGTGCCAGCAGCTTAGGTCCTGGGGGGCACGAGCAGTACGTC.

The V gene is TRBV28, the J gene TRBJ2-5, with 9 bases lining up with TRBD2. The CDR3 runs to 15 residues. Losses at the gene ends were 4 bases for V and 5 bases for J; bases not matched to a gene: 8. Germline-derived CDR1 and CDR2 are MDHEN and SYDVKM. CDR3 sequence reads: CASSSPAGGPETQYF. The CDR3 bases are TGTGCCAGCAGTTCCCCCGCGGGAGGGCCGGAGACCCAGTACTTC.

The gene calls are TRBV29-1 and TRBJ1-5; 9 nucleotides align to TRBD1. The CDR3 runs to 12 residues. Germline CDR1 SQVTM, CDR2 ANQGSEA. The CDR3 spells CGTGGHGQPQHF. The CDR3, as DNA: TGCGGAACAGGGGGCCACGGGCAGCCCCAGCATTTT.